These T cell receptor beta chains were read from a single sample in a study of cytomegalovirus exposure and HLA in healthy donors. Some clones are missing from TCRdb's copy, which holds only in-frame ones; the method was immunoSEQ multiplex PCR. This table holds 180,000 or so clones, 82% found once. Sequenced sample: PBMCs. Receptors originate from a man aged 35 to 55 in good health and CMV-seronegative. Each CDR3 is given with its conserved first and last residue. A D gene is named only where the DNA matches it firmly. Size values are once, few and many counts, or a class for expanded clones, and some rows have none.

clone size	J gene	D gene	V gene	CDR3 protein	CDR3 DNA
-	TRBJ1-1	TRBD1	TRBV6-1	CAINSQGAGNTEAFF	TGTGCCATCAACTCACAGGGGGCAGGGAACACTGAAGCTTTCTTT
-	TRBJ2-7	-	TRBV7-9	CASSLGRENPENEQYF	TGTGCCAGCAGCTTGGGGCGCGAGAACCCCGAGAACGAGCAGTACTTC
-	TRBJ2-3	TRBD2	TRBV4-1	CASSQDNGTSGGPTDTQYF	TGCGCCAGCAGCCAAGATAACGGGACTAGCGGGGGGCCCACAGATACGCAGTATTTT
-	TRBJ2-6	-	TRBV1	CTSSQDLIRGRGGTGANVLTF	TGCACCAGCAGCCAAGATTTAATTCGAGGGCGGGGAGGAACTGGGGCCAACGTCCTGACTTTC
-	TRBJ1-1	TRBD1	TRBV6-5	CASSAGQGVTEAFF	TGTGCCAGCAGTGCCGGACAGGGAGTAACTGAAGCTTTCTTT
-	TRBJ2-7	TRBD1	TRBV28	CATTTGTGDEQYF	TGTGCCACCACGACCGGGACAGGGGACGAGCAGTACTTC
-	TRBJ2-1	TRBD2	TRBV6-5	CASSYSAGEINNEQFF	TGTGCCAGCAGTTACTCCGCGGGGGAGATCAACAATGAGCAGTTCTTC
-	TRBJ2-1	-	TRBV5-8	CASSSQTGDEQFF	TGTGCCAGCAGCTCCCAAACCGGGGATGAGCAGTTCTTC
-	TRBJ2-2	TRBD2	TRBV7-9	CASSSIPRTSVAGELFF	TGTGCCAGCAGCTCCATTCCGCGGACTAGCGTCGCCGGGGAGCTGTTTTTT
-	TRBJ2-1	-	TRBV6-4	CASSREASWSEQFF	TGTGCCAGCAGTCGAGAGGCTAGCTGGAGTGAGCAGTTCTTC
-	TRBJ2-1	TRBD2	TRBV11-1	CASSLLGTSKSNEQFF	TGTGCCAGCAGTCTACTGGGGACTAGTAAATCCAATGAGCAGTTCTTC
few	TRBJ1-2	-	TRBV6-5	CASRHRGGYTF	TGTGCCAGCAGGCACCGGGGAGGCTACACCTTC
-	TRBJ1-5	-	TRBV19	CASSIGGPHSNQPQHF	TGTGCCAGTAGTATAGGGGGGCCCCATAGCAATCAGCCCCAGCATTTT
-	TRBJ2-5	-	TRBV6-5	CASSYYGGPGETQYF	TGTGCCAGCAGTTACTACGGGGGGCCGGGAGAGACCCAGTACTTC
-	TRBJ2-5	TRBD2	TRBV10-1	CASRGTSGRTETQYF	TGCGCCAGCAGAGGGACTAGCGGGAGAACGGAGACCCAGTACTTC
-	TRBJ1-2	TRBD1	TRBV6-6	CASSTQGFANYGYTF	TGTGCCAGCAGTACACAGGGGTTCGCTAACTATGGCTACACCTTC
few	TRBJ2-2	TRBD1	TRBV2	CASSKTGITGELFF	TGTGCCAGCAGCAAGACAGGGATCACCGGGGAGCTGTTTTTT
-	TRBJ2-3	TRBD1	TRBV18	CASSPGQGSTDTQYF	TGTGCCAGCTCGCCGGGACAGGGGAGCACAGATACGCAGTATTTT
-	TRBJ2-1	TRBD1	TRBV14	CASSRMTGINEQFF	TGTGCCAGCAGCCGCATGACAGGGATTAATGAGCAGTTCTTC
-	TRBJ2-2	-	TRBV7-9	CASSLSGTGELFF	TGTGCCAGCAGCTTATCAGGCACCGGGGAGCTGTTTTTT
-	TRBJ1-5	TRBD1	TRBV2	CASTAGQDRNQPQHF	TGTGCCAGCACCGCCGGACAGGACCGGAATCAGCCCCAGCATTTT
-	TRBJ1-2	-	TRBV5-4	CASSLASGGRSYGYTF	TGTGCCAGCAGCTTGGCCAGTGGCGGCAGAAGTTATGGCTACACCTTC
-	TRBJ2-1	TRBD2	TRBV5-1	CASSTRRSASGNEQFF	TGCGCCAGCAGCACACGCCGGTCGGCTAGCGGCAATGAGCAGTTCTTC
-	TRBJ2-5	-	TRBV2	CASSVRFQETQYF	TGTGCCAGCAGTGTCCGTTTCCAAGAGACCCAGTACTTC
-	TRBJ2-3	-	TRBV7-2	CASSFYTDTQYF	TGTGCCAGCAGCTTTTATACAGATACGCAGTATTTT
-	TRBJ2-7	TRBD1	TRBV28	CASSPRQGEYEQYF	TGTGCCAGCAGCCCCCGCCAGGGGGAATACGAGCAGTACTTC